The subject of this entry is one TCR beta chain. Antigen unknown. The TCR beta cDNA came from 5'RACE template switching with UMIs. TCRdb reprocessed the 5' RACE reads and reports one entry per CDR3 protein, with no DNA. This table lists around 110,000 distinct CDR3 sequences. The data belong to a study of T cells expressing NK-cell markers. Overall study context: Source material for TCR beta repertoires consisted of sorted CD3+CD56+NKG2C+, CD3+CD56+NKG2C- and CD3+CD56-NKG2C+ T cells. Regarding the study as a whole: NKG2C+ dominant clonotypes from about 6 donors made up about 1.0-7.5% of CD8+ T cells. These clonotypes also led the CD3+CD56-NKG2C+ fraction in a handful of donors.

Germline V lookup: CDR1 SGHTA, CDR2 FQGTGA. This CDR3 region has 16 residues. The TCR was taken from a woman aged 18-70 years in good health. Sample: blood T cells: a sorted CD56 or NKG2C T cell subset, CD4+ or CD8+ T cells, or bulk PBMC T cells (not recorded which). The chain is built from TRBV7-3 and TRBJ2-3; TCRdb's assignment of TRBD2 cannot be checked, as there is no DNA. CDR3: CASSSSGVGYADTQYF.